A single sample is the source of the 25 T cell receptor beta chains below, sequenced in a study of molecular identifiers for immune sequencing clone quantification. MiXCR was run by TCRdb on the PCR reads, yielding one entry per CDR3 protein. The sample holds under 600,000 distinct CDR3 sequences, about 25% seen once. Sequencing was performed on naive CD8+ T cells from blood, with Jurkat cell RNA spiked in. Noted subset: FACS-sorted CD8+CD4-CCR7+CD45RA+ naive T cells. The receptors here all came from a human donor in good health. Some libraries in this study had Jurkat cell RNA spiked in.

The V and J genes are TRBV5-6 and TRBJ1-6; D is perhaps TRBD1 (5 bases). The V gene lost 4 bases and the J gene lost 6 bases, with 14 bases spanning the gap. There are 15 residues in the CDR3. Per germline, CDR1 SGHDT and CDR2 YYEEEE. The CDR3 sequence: CASSPQMGGNSPLHF. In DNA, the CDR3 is TGTGCCAGCAGCCCGCAGATGGGGGGTAATTCACCCCTCCACTTT.

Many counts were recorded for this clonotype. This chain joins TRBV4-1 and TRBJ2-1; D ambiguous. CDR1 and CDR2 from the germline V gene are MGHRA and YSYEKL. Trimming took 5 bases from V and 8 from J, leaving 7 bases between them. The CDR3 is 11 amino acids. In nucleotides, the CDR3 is TGCGCCAGCAGCAGCGCGGATGAGCAGTTCTTC. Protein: CASSSADEQFF.

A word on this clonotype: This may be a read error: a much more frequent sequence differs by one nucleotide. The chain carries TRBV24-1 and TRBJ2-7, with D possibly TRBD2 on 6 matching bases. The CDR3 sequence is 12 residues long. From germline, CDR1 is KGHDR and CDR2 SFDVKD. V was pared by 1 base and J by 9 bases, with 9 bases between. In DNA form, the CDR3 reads TGTGCCACCAGTGATTTCGGGGGAGCGCAGTACTTC. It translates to CATSDFGGAQYF.

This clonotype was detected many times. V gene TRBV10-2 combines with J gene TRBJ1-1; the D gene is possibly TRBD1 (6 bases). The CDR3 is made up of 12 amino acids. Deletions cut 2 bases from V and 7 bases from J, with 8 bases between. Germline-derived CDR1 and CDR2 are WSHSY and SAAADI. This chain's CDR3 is CASSERGSEAFF. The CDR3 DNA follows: TGCGCCAGCAGTGAGAGGGGGAGTGAAGCTTTCTTT.

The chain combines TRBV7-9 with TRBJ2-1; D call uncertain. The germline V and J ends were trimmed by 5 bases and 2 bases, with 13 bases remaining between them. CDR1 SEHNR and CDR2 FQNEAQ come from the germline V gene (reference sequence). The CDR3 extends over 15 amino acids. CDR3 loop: CASSLLVPPYNEQFF. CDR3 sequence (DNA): TGTGCCAGCAGCCTACTTGTCCCCCCCTACAATGAGCAGTTCTTC.

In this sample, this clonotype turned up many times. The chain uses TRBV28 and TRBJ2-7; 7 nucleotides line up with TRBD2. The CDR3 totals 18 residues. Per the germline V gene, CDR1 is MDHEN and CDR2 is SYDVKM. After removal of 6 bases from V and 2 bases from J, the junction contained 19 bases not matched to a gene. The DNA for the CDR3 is TGTGCCAGCAGCACCCGGGGATTTAATAGCGGGCCTGCCTACGAGCAGTACTTC. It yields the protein CASSTRGFNSGPAYEQYF.

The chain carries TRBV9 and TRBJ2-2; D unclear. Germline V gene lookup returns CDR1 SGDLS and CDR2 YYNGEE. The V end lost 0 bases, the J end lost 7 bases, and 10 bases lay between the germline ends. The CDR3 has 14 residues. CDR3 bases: TGTGCCAGCAGCGTAGAGCTCTCGGACGGGGAGCTGTTTTTT. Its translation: CASSVELSDGELFF.

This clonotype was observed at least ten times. This chain's CDR3 is CASSDRLASRTDTQYF. CDR3 in DNA: TGTGCCAGCAGCGACCGACTAGCGAGTCGCACAGATACGCAGTATTTT. The rearrangement uses TRBV7-9 and TRBJ2-3, with 8 bases fitting TRBD2. This CDR3 region has 16 residues. The V gene's germline CDR1 is SEHNR and CDR2 FQNEAQ (reference sequence). Trimming removed 5 bases from V and 1 base from J; junction bases left unmatched: 8.

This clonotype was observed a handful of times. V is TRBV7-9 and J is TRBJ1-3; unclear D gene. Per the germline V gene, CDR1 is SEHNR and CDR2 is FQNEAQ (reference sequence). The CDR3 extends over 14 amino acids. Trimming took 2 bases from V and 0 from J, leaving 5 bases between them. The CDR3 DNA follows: TGTGCCAGCAGCTTACACGGCTCTGGAAACACCATATATTTT. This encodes CASSLHGSGNTIYF.

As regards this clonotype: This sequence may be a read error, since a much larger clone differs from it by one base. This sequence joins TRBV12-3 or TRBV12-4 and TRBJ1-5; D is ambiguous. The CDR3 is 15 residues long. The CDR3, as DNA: TGTGCCAGCGGTTTATCTTCAGTGGGCCGGCAGCCCCAGCATTTT. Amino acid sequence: CASGLSSVGRQPQHF.

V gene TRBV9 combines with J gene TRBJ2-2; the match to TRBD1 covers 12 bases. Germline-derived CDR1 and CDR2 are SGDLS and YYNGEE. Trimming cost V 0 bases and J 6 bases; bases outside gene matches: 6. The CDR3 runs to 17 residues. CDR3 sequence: CASSVEGGQGAPGELFF. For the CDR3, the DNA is TGTGCCAGCAGCGTAGAAGGGGGACAGGGGGCGCCCGGGGAGCTGTTTTTT.

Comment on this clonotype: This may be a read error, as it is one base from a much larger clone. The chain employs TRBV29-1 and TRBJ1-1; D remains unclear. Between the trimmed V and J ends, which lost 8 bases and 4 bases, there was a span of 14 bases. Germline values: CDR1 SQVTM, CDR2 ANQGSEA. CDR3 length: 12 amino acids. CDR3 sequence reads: CSSEVSGTEAFF. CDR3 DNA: TGCAGCTCCGAAGTCTCCGGCACTGAAGCTTTCTTT.

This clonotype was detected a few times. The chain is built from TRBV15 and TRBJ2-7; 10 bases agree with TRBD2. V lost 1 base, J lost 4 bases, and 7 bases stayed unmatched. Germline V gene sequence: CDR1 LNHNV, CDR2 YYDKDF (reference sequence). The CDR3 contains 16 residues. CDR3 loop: CATSRVSSGGLYEQYF. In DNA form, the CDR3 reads TGTGCCACCAGCAGAGTGTCTAGCGGGGGTTTGTACGAGCAGTACTTC.

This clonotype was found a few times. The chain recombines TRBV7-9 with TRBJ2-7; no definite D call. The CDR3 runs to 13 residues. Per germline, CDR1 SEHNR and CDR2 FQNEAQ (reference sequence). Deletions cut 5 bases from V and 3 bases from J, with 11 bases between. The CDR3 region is CASSLRALYEQYF. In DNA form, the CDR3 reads TGTGCCAGCAGCCTCCGGGCCCTCTACGAGCAGTACTTC.

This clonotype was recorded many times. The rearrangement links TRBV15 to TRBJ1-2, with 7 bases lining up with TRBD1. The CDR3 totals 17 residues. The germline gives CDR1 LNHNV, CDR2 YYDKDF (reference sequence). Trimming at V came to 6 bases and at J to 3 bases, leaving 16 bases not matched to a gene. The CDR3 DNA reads TGTGCCACCAGAGCGGACCGGGACAGCACGTCTTACTATGGCTACACCTTC. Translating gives CATRADRDSTSYYGYTF.

In DNA, the CDR3 is TGCGCCAGCAGCCAAACCCCGGGAGCCATTTCTAGCACAGATACGCAGTATTTT. Its protein is CASSQTPGAISSTDTQYF. This chain links TRBV4-3 with TRBJ2-3; D is perhaps TRBD2 (6 bases). The CDR3 has 18 residues. V shed 2 bases and J shed 0 bases, with 18 bases lying between them. CDR1 is LGHNA and CDR2 is YSLEER in the germline V gene.

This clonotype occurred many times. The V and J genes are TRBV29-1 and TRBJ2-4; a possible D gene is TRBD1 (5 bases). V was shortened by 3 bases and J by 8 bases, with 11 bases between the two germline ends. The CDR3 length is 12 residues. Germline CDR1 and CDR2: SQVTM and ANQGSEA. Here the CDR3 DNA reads TGCAGCGTTGAGTTGACAGCCCACATTCAGTACTTC. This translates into CSVELTAHIQYF.

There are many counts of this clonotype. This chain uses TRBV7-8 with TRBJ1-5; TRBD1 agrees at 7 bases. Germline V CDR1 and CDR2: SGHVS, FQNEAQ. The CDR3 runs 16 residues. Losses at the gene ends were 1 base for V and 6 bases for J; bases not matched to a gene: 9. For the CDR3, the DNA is TGTGCCAGCAGCTTAGGTCCCAGGGGGTGGGGTCAGCCCCAGCATTTT. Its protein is CASSLGPRGWGQPQHF.

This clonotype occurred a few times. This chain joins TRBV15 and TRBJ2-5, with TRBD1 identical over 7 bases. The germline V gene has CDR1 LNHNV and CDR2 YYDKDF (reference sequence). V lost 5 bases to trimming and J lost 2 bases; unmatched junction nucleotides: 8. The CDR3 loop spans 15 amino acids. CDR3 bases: TGTGCCACCAGCCGAGGGACAGCTTTACAAGAGACCCAGTACTTC. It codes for CATSRGTALQETQYF.

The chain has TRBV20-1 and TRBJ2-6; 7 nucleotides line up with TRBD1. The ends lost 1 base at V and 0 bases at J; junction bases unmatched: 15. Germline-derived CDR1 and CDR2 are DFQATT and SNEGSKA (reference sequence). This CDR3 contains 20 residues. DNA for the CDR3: TGCAGTGCTAGAGCCGTCACAGGGGAAGAAGCAAGCTCTGGGGCCAACGTCCTGACTTTC. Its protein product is CSARAVTGEEASSGANVLTF.

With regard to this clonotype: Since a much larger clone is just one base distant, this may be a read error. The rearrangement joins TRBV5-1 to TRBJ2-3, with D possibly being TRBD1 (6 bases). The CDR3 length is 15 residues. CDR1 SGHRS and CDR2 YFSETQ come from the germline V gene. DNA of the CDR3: TGCGCCAGCAGCTTCGGACAGCTAAGCACAGATATGCAGTATTTT. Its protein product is CASSFGQLSTDMQYF.

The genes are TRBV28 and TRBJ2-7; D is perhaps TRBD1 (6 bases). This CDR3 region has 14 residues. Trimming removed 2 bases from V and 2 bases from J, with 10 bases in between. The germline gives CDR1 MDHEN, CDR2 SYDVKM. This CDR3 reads CASSLQGFTYEQYF. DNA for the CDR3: TGTGCCAGCAGTTTACAGGGGTTTACCTACGAGCAGTACTTC.

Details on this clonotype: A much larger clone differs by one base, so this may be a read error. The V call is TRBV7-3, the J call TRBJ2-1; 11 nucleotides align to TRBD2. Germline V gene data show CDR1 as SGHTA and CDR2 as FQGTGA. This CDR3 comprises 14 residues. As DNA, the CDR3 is TGTGCCAGCAGCTCGGGACTAGCGGTGAATGAGCAGGTCTTC. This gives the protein CASSSGLAVNEQVF.

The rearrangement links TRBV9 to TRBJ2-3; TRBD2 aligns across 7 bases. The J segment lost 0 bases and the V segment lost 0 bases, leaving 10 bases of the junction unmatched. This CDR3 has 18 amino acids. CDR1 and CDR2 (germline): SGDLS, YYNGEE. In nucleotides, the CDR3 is TGTGCCAGCAGCGTAGAGTCCCAGCGGGGTATCAGCACAGATACGCAGTATTTT. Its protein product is CASSVESQRGISTDTQYF.

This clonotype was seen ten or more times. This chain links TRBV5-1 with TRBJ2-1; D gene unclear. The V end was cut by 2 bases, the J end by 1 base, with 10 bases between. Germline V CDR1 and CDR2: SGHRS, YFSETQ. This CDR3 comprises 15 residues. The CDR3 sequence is CASSLTTASYNEQFF. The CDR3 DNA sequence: TGCGCCAGCAGCTTAACAACAGCATCCTACAATGAGCAGTTCTTC.